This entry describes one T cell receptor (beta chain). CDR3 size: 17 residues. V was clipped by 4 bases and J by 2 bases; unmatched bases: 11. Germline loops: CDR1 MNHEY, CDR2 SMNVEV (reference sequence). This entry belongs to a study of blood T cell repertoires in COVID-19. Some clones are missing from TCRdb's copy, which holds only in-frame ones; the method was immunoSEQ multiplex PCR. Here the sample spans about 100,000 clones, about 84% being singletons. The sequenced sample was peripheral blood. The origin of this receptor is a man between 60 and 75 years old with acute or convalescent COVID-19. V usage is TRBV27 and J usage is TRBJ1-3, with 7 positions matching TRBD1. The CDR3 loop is CASSSRPGGLAGNTIYF. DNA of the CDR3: TGTGCCAGCAGTTCAAGACCAGGGGGTCTCGCTGGAAACACCATATATTTT.